Shown below are 8 T cell receptor beta chains from a single sample sequenced in a study of response to subunit inactivated influenza vaccine. TCRdb reprocessed the RT-PCR reads via MiXCR and lists one record per CDR3 protein. Among roughly 700,000 distinct CDR3 sequences, approximately 14% were seen once, and the ten largest hold around a tenth. Sample: PBMCs from blood, taken 11 to 12 days after vaccination. Every receptor here comes from a man aged 45 to 65 who received an inactivated influenza vaccine.

This chain connects TRBV11-2 to TRBJ1-1, with D maybe TRBD1 (5 bases). The germline V and J ends were trimmed by 3 bases and 1 base, with 18 bases remaining between them. The CDR3 totals 17 residues. In germline, CDR1 is SGHAT, CDR2 FQNNGV. The CDR3 here is CASSFNTFRQTNTEAFF. The CDR3 region has the DNA TGTGCCAGCAGCTTTAACACATTTCGACAGACGAACACTGAAGCTTTCTTT.

The V and J genes are TRBV15 and TRBJ2-1; 12 bases map to TRBD2. The CDR3 extends over 13 amino acids. J lost 8 bases, V lost 8 bases, and 4 bases had no gene match. Germline V gives CDR1 LNHNV, CDR2 YYDKDF (reference sequence). CDR3 nucleotides: TGTGCCACCGAGCCTAGCGGGAGGGATGAGCAGTTCTTC. Encoded protein: CATEPSGRDEQFF.

V is TRBV5-1 and J is TRBJ2-7; tentative D call: TRBD2 (6 bases). CDR3 length: 16 residues. Germline V lookup: CDR1 SGHRS, CDR2 YFSETQ. Trimming took 3 bases from V and 5 from J, leaving 21 bases between them. CDR3 in DNA: TGCGCCAGCAGCTCAGCCGTGGGACTTGTCCTTGACGAGCAGTACTTC. Translated: CASSSAVGLVLDEQYF.

V and J are TRBV3-1 and TRBJ2-1; perhaps TRBD2 as D (5 bases). The CDR3 extends over 17 amino acids. CDR1 is LGHDT, CDR2 YNNKEL, per germline (reference sequence). The ends were cut back, 0 bases at V and 0 bases at J, with 12 bases in the middle. This chain's CDR3 is CASSQDRAEFSYNEQFF. For the CDR3, the DNA is TGTGCCAGCAGCCAAGACCGAGCGGAGTTCTCCTACAATGAGCAGTTCTTC.

The CDR3 protein is CASSGGTGRRTQYF. CDR3 nucleotides: TGCGCCAGCAGCGGAGGGACAGGGCGGCGGACCCAGTACTTC. J is TRBJ2-5 and V is TRBV5-1; 9 bases align to TRBD1. Germline V gene sequence: CDR1 SGHRS, CDR2 YFSETQ. The junction had 8 bases not matched to a gene; V was cut back by 4 bases and J by 7 bases. This CDR3 has 14 residues.

V gene TRBV6-2 or TRBV6-3 combines with J gene TRBJ2-3; 8 bases fit TRBD2. J gave up 1 base and V 2 bases, and 5 bases lay outside the gene matches. Germline V gene sequence: CDR1 MNHEY, CDR2 SVGEGT. There are 16 residues in the CDR3. In DNA, the CDR3 is TGTGCCAGCAGTTACGGTCGAGCGGGGGGCACAGATACGCAGTATTTT. Translation gives CASSYGRAGGTDTQYF.

This clonotype was counted at least ten times. The V call is TRBV5-6, the J call TRBJ2-1; D unresolved. Trimming took 2 bases from V and 8 from J, leaving 8 bases between them. The CDR3 runs to 12 residues. Germline V gene lookup returns CDR1 SGHDT and CDR2 YYEEEE. Written as DNA, the CDR3 is TGTGCCAGCAGCTTCTCCGTCTATGAGCAGTTCTTC. Translation gives CASSFSVYEQFF.

The CDR3 DNA reads as TGTGCCAGCAGGCCCGGGACAGCCTCCTACGAGCAGTACTTC. Its translation is CASRPGTASYEQYF. The gene calls are TRBV6-1 and TRBJ2-7; the match to TRBD1 covers 7 bases. Trimming removed 6 bases from V and 0 bases from J; junction bases left unmatched: 5. The CDR3 runs to 14 residues. Germline CDR1 is MNHNS and CDR2 is SASEGT.